This T cell receptor beta chain was recovered during a study of T cell repertoires in cytomegalovirus infection (dated by TCRdb to about 2019). With regard to the full study: The peptide stimulations were aimed at well-studied HLA-B-restricted epitopes as well as recently identified HLA-C-restricted CMV epitopes, whose presentation resists viral immunomodulation. Because public TCR beta signatures pointed to carriage of CMV infection together with the matching HLA type, the HLA type of each donor mattered for the analysis. What the work shows at the level of the full study, not this receptor alone: The ex vivo response was dominated by HLA-C-restricted CMV-specific TCR beta clonotypes, which also provided the single most frequent clonotype in two of eight donors. Cumulative frequency of public TCR beta family members discriminated carriers of CMV infection plus the relevant HLA type in this cohort and an independent 352-donor cohort.

For this clonotype: The antigen it binds to is not known. No base-level quality is on record; no much larger clone is a single base apart.

Interpreted using the paper, the treatment or condition label stands for: in vitro stimulation with specific CMV peptide epitopes to enrich CMV-specific T cells. The run used an Illumina HiSeq 1500. TCRdb reran the public reads through fastp at Q25 and MiXCR, keeping productive beta chains. Identical CDR3 proteins give one entry, which carries the most common genes and DNA. The sample profile shows 95,000 to 150,000 distinct CDR3 sequences; roughly a third of them were found once. The ten largest clonotypes hold 45% to 65% of the sample. V loses 4 bases, J loses 3 bases, and the germline ends lie 11 bases apart. The CDR3 covers 13 residues, taking in both the cysteine and the phenylalanine. Here the CDR3 DNA is all that survives: 39 bases in frame from base 1. The germline V gene specifies SGHDT as CDR1 and YYEEEE as CDR2.

Source: CD8+ T cells from cultured PBMCs, taken from culture after CMV antigen stimulation. This receptor was identified in a human donor in good health (CMV status not recorded). Some clones in this sample may be carry-over from other donors' samples. In this chain, TRBV5-6 is recombined with TRBJ2-7, and TRBD2 may be the D gene, going by 5 matching bases. The CDR3 protein is CASSTAVFYEQYF. The nucleotides read TGTGCCAGCAGCACAGCGGTTTTCTACGAGCAGTACTTC.